This T cell receptor (beta chain) stems from a study of shared clonotypes between healthy human individuals. The protocol was immunoSEQ multiplex PCR, while the TCRdb copy is restricted to in-frame clones and leaves out a portion. The repertoire holds about 2,100,000 clones, about 93% seen once, with roughly 1.7% in the top ten. The germline CDR1 and CDR2 sequences are SGHVS and FNYEAQ. The CDR3 totals 14 residues. Trimming left V 5 bases short and J 4 bases short, with 9 bases between. The naive CD8 population came from CD45RO-negative cells selected for CCR7, without terminally differentiated effector memory CD45RA+ cells.

Sequenced input: naive CD8+ T cells from PBMCs. The sequence derives from a man aged 18 to 30 in good health. Some clones in this sample may be carry-over from other donors' samples. The chain is built from TRBV7-6 and TRBJ2-6, with no clear D. The CDR3 region is CASSPSAGANVLTF. CDR3 in DNA: TGTGCCAGCAGCCCCTCGGCGGGGGCCAACGTCCTGACTTTC. The full variable domain, completed using reference TRBV7-6 and TRBJ2-6, is GAGVSQSPRYKVTKRGQDVALRCDPISGHVSLYWYRQALGQGPEFLTYFNYEAQQDKSGLPNDRFSAERPEGSISTLTIQRTEQRDSAMYRCASSPSAGANVLTFGAGSRLTVL.